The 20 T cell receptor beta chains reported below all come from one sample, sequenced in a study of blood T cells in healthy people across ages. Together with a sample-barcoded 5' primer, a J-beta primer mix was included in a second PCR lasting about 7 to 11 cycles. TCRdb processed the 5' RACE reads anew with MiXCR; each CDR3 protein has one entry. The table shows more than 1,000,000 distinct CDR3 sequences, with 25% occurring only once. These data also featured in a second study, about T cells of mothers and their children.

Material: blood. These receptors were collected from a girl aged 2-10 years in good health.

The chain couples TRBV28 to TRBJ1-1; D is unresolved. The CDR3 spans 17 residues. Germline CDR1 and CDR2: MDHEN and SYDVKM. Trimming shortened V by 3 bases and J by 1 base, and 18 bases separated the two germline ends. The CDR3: CASSFPSRINKNTEAFF. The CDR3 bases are TGTGCCAGCAGTTTCCCCTCCAGAATCAACAAGAACACTGAAGCTTTCTTT.

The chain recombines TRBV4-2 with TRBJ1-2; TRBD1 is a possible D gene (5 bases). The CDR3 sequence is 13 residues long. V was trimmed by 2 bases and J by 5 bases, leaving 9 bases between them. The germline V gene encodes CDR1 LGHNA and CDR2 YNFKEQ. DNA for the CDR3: TGTGCCAGCAGCCAAATGGGGGGGTATGGCTACACCTTC. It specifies CASSQMGGYGYTF.

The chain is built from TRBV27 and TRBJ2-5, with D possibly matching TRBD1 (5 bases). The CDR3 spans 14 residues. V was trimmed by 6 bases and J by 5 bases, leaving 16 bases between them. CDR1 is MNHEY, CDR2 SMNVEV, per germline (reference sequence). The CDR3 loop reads CASSQITGVETQYF. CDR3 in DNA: TGTGCCAGCAGCCAGATCACAGGAGTCGAGACCCAGTACTTC.

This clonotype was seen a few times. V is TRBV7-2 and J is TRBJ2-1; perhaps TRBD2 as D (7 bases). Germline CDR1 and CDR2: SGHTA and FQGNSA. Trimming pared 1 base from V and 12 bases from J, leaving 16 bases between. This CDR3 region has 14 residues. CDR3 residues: CASSLGGGGERQFF. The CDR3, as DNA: TGTGCCAGCAGCTTAGGGGGAGGGGGAGAGAGGCAGTTCTTC.

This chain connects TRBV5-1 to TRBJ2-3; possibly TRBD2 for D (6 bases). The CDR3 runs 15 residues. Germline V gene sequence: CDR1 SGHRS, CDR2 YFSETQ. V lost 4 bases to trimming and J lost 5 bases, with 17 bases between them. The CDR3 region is CASSLRGYAGDTQYF. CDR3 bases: TGCGCCAGCAGCCTCCGGGGGTACGCAGGAGATACGCAGTATTTT.

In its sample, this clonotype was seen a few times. The CDR3 reads CASSHGTVNSPLHF. The CDR3, as DNA: TGTGCCAGCAGCCACGGGACAGTAAATTCACCCCTCCACTTT. This sequence joins TRBV4-2 and TRBJ1-6; 7 bases fit TRBD1. The length of the CDR3 is 14 residues. The ends lost 3 bases at V and 7 bases at J; junction bases unmatched: 3. CDR1 is LGHNA, CDR2 YNFKEQ, per germline.

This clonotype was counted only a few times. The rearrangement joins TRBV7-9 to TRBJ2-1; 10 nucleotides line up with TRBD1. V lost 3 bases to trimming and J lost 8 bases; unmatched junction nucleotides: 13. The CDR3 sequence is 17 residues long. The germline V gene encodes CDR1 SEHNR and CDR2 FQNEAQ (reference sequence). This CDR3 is CASSLPQGQGFVDEQFF. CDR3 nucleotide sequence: TGTGCCAGCAGCTTGCCCCAGGGACAGGGGTTTGTTGATGAGCAGTTCTTC.

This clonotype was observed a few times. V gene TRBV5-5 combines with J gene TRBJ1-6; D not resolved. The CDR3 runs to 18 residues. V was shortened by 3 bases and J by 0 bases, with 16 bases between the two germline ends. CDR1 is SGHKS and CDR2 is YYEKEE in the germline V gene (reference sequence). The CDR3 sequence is CASSSRVRRPSYNSPLHF. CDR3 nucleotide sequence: TGTGCCAGCAGCTCGCGGGTCAGGAGACCCTCCTATAATTCACCCCTCCACTTT.

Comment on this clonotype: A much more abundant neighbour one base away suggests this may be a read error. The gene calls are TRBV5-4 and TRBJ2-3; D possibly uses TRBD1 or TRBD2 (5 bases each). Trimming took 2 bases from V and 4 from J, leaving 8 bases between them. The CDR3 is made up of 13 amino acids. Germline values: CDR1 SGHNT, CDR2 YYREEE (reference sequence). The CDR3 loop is CASSLMGADTQYF. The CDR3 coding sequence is TGTGCCAGCAGCTTAATGGGGGCAGATACGCAGTATTTT. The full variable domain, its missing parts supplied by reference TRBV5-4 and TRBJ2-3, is ETGVTQSPTHLIKTRGQQVTLRCSSQSGHNTVSWYQQALGQGPQFIFQYYREEENGRGNFPPRFSGLQFPNYSSELNVNALELDDSALYLCASSLMGADTQYFGPGTRLTVL.

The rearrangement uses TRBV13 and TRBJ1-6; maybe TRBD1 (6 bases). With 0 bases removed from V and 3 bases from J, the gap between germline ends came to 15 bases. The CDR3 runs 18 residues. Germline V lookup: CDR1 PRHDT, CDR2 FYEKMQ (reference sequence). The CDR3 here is CASSLGLNRELYNSPLHF. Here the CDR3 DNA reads TGTGCCAGCAGCTTAGGCCTAAACAGGGAGCTCTATAATTCACCCCTCCACTTT.

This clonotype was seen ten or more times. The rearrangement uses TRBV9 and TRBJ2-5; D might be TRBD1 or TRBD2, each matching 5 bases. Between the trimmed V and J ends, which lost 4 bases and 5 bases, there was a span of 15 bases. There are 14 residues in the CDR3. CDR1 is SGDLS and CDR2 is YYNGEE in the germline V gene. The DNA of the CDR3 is TGTGCCAGCAGCCGCTCTCGGGGCTGGGAGACCCAGTACTTC. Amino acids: CASSRSRGWETQYF.

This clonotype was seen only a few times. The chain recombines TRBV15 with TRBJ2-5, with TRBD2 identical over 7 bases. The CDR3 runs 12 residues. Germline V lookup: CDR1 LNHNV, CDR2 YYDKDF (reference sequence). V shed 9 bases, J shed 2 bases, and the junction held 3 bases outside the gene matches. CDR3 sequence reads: CATGGWQETQYF. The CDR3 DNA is TGTGCCACGGGGGGGTGGCAAGAGACCCAGTACTTC. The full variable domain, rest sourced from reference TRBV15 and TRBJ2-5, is DAMVIQNPRYQVTQFGKPVTLSCSQTLNHNVMYWYQQKSSQAPKLLFHYYDKDFNNEADTPDNFQSRRPNTSFCFLDIRSPGLGDTAMYLCATGGWQETQYFGPGTRLLVL.

The CDR3 nucleotides are TGCAGTGCTAGGGGTGGGGTGAGCGGCTACACCTTC. Translation gives CSARGGVSGYTF. This sequence joins TRBV20-1 and TRBJ1-2; no firm D call. Between the trimmed V and J ends, which lost 3 bases and 8 bases, there was a span of 13 bases. The CDR3 has 12 residues. CDR1 DFQATT and CDR2 SNEGSKA come from the germline V gene (reference sequence).

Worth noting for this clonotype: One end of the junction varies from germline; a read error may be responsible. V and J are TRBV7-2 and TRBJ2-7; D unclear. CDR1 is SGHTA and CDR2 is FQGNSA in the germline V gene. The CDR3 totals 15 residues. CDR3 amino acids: CASSSGAGGPYEQYF. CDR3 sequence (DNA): TGTGCCAGCAGCTCGGGTGCCGGCGGTCCTTACGAGCAATACTTC.

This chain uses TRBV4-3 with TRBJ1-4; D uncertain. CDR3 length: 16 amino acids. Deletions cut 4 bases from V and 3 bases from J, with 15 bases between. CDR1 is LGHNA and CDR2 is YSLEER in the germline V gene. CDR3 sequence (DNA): TGCGCCAGCAGCCCTGAAGCTTGGATGTCTAATGAAAAACTGTTTTTT. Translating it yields CASSPEAWMSNEKLFF.

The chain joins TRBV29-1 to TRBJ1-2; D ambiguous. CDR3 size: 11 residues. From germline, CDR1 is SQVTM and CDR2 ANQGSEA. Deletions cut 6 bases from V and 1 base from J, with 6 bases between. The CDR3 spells CSVDRNYGYTF. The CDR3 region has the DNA TGCAGCGTCGATCGTAACTATGGCTACACCTTC.

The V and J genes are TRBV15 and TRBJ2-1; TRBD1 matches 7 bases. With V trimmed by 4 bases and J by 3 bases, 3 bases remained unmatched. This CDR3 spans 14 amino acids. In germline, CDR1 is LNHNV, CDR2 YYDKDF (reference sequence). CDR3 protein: CATSTRTGYNEQFF. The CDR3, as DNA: TGTGCCACCAGCACCCGGACAGGCTACAATGAGCAGTTCTTC. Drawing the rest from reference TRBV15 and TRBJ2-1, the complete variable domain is DAMVIQNPRYQVTQFGKPVTLSCSQTLNHNVMYWYQQKSSQAPKLLFHYYDKDFNNEADTPDNFQSRRPNTSFCFLDIRSPGLGDTAMYLCATSTRTGYNEQFFGPGTRLTVL.

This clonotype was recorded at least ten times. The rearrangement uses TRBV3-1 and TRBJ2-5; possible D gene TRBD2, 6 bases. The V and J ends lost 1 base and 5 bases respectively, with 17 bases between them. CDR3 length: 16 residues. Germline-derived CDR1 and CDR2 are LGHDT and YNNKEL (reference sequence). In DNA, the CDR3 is TGTGCCAGCAGCCAAGGTAGCGGTTTAGGGAGCGAGACCCAGTACTTC. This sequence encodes CASSQGSGLGSETQYF.

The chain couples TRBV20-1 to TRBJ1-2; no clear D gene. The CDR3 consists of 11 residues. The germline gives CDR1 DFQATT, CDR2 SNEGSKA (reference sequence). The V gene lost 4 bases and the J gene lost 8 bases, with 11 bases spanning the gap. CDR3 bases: TGCAGTGCTATAGGGAGGAAAGGCTACACCTTC. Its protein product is CSAIGRKGYTF.

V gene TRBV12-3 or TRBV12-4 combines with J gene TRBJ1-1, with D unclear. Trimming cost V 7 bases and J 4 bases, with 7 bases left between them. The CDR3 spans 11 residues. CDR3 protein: CASTKATEAFF. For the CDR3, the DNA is TGTGCCAGCACCAAAGCCACTGAAGCTTTCTTT.